This TCR beta chain was identified in a study of CD8 T cells in Susac syndrome. Random hexamers were used to reverse transcribe the RNA input (roughly 0.5 to 1 ug). TCRdb reanalysed the immunoSEQ multiplex PCR reads using MiXCR and keeps one entry per CDR3 protein. The repertoire holds around 100,000 distinct CDR3 sequences, with about 96% as singletons. The V end was cut by 8 bases, the J end by 6 bases, with 19 bases between. CDR3 length equals 15 residues. The sequence came from a human donor with Susac syndrome. The chain joins TRBV12-3 or TRBV12-4 to TRBJ2-2; no clear D. The specimen was CD8+ T cells from PBMCs. CDR3 nucleotide sequence: TGTGCCAGCTCTACCATGGGGTTGGTCTCCGGGGAGCTGTTTTTT. It is translated as CASSTMGLVSGELFF.